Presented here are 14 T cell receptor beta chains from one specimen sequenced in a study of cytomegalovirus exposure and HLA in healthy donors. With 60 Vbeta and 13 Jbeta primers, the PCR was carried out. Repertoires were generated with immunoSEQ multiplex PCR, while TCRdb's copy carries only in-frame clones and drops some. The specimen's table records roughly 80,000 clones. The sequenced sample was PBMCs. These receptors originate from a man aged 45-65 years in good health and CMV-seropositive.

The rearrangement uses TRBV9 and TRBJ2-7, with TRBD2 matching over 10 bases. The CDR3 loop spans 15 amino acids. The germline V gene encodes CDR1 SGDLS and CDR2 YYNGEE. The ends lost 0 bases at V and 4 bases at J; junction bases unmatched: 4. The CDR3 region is CASSVGTSGNYEQYF. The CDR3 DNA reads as TGTGCCAGCAGCGTAGGGACTAGCGGAAATTACGAGCAGTACTTC.

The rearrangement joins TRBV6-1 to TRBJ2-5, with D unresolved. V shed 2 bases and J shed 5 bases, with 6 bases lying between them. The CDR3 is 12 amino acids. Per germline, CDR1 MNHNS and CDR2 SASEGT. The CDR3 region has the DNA TGTGCCAGCAGTGAATATATGGAGACCCAGTACTTC. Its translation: CASSEYMETQYF.

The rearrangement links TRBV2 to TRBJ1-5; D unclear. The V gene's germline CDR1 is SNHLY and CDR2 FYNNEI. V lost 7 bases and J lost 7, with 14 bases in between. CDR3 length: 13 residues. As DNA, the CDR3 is TGTGCCAGCATTGGGGAGGGTGGACAGCCCCAGCATTTT. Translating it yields CASIGEGGQPQHF.

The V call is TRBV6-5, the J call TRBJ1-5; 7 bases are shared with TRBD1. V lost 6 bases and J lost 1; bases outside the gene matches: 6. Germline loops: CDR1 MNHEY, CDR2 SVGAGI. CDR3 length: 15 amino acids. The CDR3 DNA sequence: TGTGCCAGCAGCCCGGGACAGTTGAGCAATCAGCCCCAGCATTTT. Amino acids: CASSPGQLSNQPQHF.

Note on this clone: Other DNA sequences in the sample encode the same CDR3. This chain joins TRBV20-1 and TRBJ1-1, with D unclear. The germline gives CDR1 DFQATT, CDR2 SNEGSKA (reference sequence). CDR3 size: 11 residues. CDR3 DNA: TGCAGGGGGAGTGGGAACACTGAAGCTTTCTTT. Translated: CRGSGNTEAFF.

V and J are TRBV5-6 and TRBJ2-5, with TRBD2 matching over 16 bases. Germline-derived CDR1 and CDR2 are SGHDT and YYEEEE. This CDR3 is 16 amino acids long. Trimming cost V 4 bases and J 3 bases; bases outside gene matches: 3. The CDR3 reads CASSPGLAGGKETQYF. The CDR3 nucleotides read TGTGCCAGCAGCCCGGGACTAGCGGGAGGGAAAGAGACCCAGTACTTC.

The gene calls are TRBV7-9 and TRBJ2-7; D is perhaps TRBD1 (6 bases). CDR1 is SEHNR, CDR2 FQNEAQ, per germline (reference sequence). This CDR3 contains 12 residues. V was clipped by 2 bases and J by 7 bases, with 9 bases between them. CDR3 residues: CASSLSRGEQYF. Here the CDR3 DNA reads TGTGCCAGCAGCTTAAGCAGGGGAGAGCAGTACTTC.

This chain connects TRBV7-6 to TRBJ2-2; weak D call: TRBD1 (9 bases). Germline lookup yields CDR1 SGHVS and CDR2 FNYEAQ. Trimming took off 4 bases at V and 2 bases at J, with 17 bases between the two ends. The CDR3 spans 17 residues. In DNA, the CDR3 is TGTGCCAGCAGCTCCGCGGGGGGACAGGGAAACACCGGGGAGCTGTTTTTT. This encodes CASSSAGGQGNTGELFF.

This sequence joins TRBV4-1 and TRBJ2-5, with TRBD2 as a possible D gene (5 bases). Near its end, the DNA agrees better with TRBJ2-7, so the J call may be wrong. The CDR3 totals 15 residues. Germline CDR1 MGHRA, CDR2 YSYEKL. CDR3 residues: CASSQDIGRGNEQYF. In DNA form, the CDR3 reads TGCGCCAGCAGCCAAGATATAGGACGAGGGAACGAGCAGTACTTC.

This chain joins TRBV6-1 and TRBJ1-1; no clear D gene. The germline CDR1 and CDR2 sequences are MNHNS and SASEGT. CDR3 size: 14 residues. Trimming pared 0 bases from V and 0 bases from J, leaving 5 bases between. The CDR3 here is CASSEAAMNTEAFF. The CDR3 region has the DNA TGTGCCAGCAGTGAAGCAGCCATGAACACTGAAGCTTTCTTT.

The CDR3 DNA is TGTGCCAGCAGCTGGGACAGGGAATACGAGCAGTACGTC. Translation gives CASSWDREYEQYV. This chain joins TRBV5-8 and TRBJ2-7; 9 bases align to TRBD1. This CDR3 region has 13 residues. V gave up 3 bases and J gave up 4 bases; unmatched junction bases: 2. Germline-derived CDR1 and CDR2 are SGHTS and YDEGEE.

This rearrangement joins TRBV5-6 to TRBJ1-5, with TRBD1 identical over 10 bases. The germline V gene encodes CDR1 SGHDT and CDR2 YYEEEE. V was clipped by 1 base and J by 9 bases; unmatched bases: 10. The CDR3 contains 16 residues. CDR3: CASSLRGTGDNWPQHF. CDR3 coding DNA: TGTGCCAGCAGCTTGAGAGGGACAGGGGATAACTGGCCCCAGCATTTT.

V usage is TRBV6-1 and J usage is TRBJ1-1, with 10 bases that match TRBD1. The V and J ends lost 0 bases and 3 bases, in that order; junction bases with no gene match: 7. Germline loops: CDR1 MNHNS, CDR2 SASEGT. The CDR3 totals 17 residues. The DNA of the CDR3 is TGTGCCAGCAGTGAAGCTTTGGGGACAGGGGTGGACACTGAAGCTTTCTTT. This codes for CASSEALGTGVDTEAFF.

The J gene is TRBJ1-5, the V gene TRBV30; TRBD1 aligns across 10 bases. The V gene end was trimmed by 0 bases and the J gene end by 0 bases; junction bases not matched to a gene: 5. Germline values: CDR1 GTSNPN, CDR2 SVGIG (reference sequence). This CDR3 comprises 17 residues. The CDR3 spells CAWSVRTGGFSNQPQHF. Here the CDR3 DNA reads TGTGCCTGGAGTGTAAGGACAGGGGGTTTTAGCAATCAGCCCCAGCATTTT.